The T cell receptor beta chain under discussion was sequenced for a study of blood T cells in healthy people across ages. General study findings and limits: When set beside aged donors, long-lived donors presented more naive CD4+ cells and higher diversity. With age, beta diversity per million T cells declined roughly linearly, significantly by approximately 40.

Trimming left V 6 bases short and J 3 bases short, with 9 bases between. Germline loops: CDR1 SNHLY, CDR2 FYNNEI. The CDR3 consists of 13 residues. There were at least 6 micrograms of total RNA extracted from every sample. Alongside a J-beta primer mix, a sample-barcoded 5' primer served in a second PCR lasting 7 to 11 cycles. MiXCR, run by TCRdb on the 5' RACE reads, gives a single entry per CDR3 protein. This sample has hundreds of thousands of distinct CDR3 sequences, with roughly 21% found just once. Comments on this clonotype: The antigen is unknown.

The TCR comes from a man aged 65 to 79 in good health. The rearrangement uses TRBV2 and TRBJ2-4; maybe TRBD1 (6 bases). The sample was blood. CDR3 DNA: TGTGCCAGCAGGGGGGCGGACAAAAACATTCAGTACTTC. It is translated as CASRGADKNIQYF.